This TCR beta chain was obtained from a study of CD8 T cells in ankylosing spondylitis. Germline CDR1 SQVTM, CDR2 ANQGSEA. V lost 4 bases, J lost 6 bases, and 5 bases stayed unmatched. The CDR3 sequence is 13 residues long. A single record per CDR3 protein comes from TCRdb applying MiXCR to the 5' RACE reads. The data contain some 150,000 distinct CDR3 sequences, approximately 10% of them singletons. In this sample, this clonotype turned up many times. The V call is TRBV29-1, the J call TRBJ1-2; 10 bases agree with TRBD1. This clonotype was obtained from a female donor with ankylosing spondylitis or in good health (not recorded which). The sequenced sample consisted of blood, either unsorted or a sorted T cell fraction (not recorded which). CDR3 loop: CSVAGQGYHGYTF. CDR3 DNA: TGCAGCGTTGCGGGACAGGGGTACCATGGCTACACCTTC.